The 21 T cell receptor beta chains reported below all come from one sample, sequenced in a study of blood T cell repertoires in COVID-19. Some clones are missing from TCRdb's copy, which holds only in-frame ones; the method was immunoSEQ multiplex PCR. This table holds some 70,000 clones, around 82% found once. The sequencing input was peripheral blood. The receptors were sampled from a man aged 60 to 75 with acute or convalescent COVID-19.

The gene calls are TRBV30 and TRBJ1-6; 7 nucleotides line up with TRBD1. The CDR3 has 14 amino acids. Germline V gene data show CDR1 as GTSNPN and CDR2 as SVGIG (reference sequence). V gave up 1 base and J gave up 10 bases; unmatched junction bases: 7. The chain's CDR3 is CAWSANRGGSPLHF. The CDR3 region has the DNA TGTGCCTGGAGTGCCAACAGGGGTGGCTCACCCCTCCACTTT.

CDR3 loop: CASSLGDFTNEQFF. The CDR3 region has the DNA TGTGCCAGCAGCTTAGGAGACTTCACTAATGAGCAGTTCTTC. V is TRBV11-3 and J is TRBJ2-1; D not certain. This CDR3 is 14 amino acids long. The V and J ends lost 1 base and 7 bases respectively, with 11 bases between them. CDR1 and CDR2 from the germline V gene are SGHNT and YENEEA.

This chain uses TRBV5-4 with TRBJ2-1; the D gene is possibly TRBD2 (6 bases). Germline V gives CDR1 SGHNT, CDR2 YYREEE (reference sequence). CDR3 size: 14 residues. The ends were cut back, 4 bases at V and 8 bases at J, with 16 bases in the middle. CDR3 DNA: TGTGCCAGCAGCCCGTGGGGGAGGTCGGATGAGCAGTTCTTC. Its translation is CASSPWGRSDEQFF.

This clone was seen more than once but under ten times. V is TRBV6-5 and J is TRBJ1-6; TRBD1 aligns across 8 bases. Trimming removed 0 bases from V and 6 bases from J; junction bases left unmatched: 1. The length of the CDR3 is 15 residues. Germline V gene sequence: CDR1 MNHEY, CDR2 SVGAGI. In DNA form, the CDR3 reads TGTGCCAGCAGTTACTCTGGACAGGGTAATTCACCCCTCCACTTT. Protein product: CASSYSGQGNSPLHF.

The chain is built from TRBV11-2 and TRBJ2-5; the D is unclear. The CDR3 spans 14 residues. V was shortened by 6 bases and J by 5 bases, with 16 bases between the two germline ends. Germline CDR1 reads SGHAT; CDR2 reads FQNNGV. CDR3 bases: TGTGCCAGCAGTCCTAGAAACTCCAAGGAGACCCAGTACTTC. Residues: CASSPRNSKETQYF.

The chain has TRBV24-1 and TRBJ2-5; TRBD2 matches 7 bases. V shed 4 bases, J shed 4 bases, and the junction held 8 bases outside the gene matches. The CDR3 totals 15 residues. Germline loops: CDR1 KGHDR, CDR2 SFDVKD. The CDR3 protein is CATSEPREVVETQYF. CDR3 DNA: TGTGCCACCAGTGAACCCCGGGAGGTCGTAGAGACCCAGTACTTC.

The table lists this clone with a few counts. V gene TRBV18 combines with J gene TRBJ1-1; no clear D. The CDR3 covers 13 residues. V was shortened by 3 bases and J by 10 bases, with 15 bases between the two germline ends. Germline loops: CDR1 KGHSH, CDR2 LQKENI. CDR3: CASSPSFGEGAFF. CDR3 sequence (DNA): TGTGCCAGCTCACCGTCGTTCGGGGAGGGAGCTTTCTTT.

The CDR3 here is CASSQSRAGGYEQYF. As DNA, the CDR3 is TGTGCCAGCAGCCAATCGCGGGCCGGCGGTTACGAGCAGTACTTC. V usage is TRBV16 and J usage is TRBJ2-7; tentatively, D is TRBD2 (5 bases). The length of the CDR3 is 15 residues. CDR1 is KGHSY, CDR2 FQNENV, per germline. Trimming removed 0 bases at V and 4 bases at J, with 13 bases between.

This clone was seen a single time. The chain combines TRBV5-1 with TRBJ1-4, with 12 bases matching TRBD1. The V gene's germline CDR1 is SGHRS and CDR2 YFSETQ. The CDR3 sequence is 16 residues long. V lost 5 bases, J lost 7 bases, and 9 bases stayed unmatched. The DNA for the CDR3 is TGCGCCAGCAGAACCGGGACAGGGGGCGAAAGTGAAAAACTGTTTTTT. It yields the protein CASRTGTGGESEKLFF.

The genes are TRBV18 and TRBJ1-2; possible D gene TRBD1, 5 bases. This CDR3 is 15 amino acids long. Germline V gene sequence: CDR1 KGHSH, CDR2 LQKENI. Trimming shortened V by 3 bases and J by 3 bases, and 14 bases separated the two germline ends. Here the CDR3 DNA reads TGTGCCAGCTCACCTTTTTTAGGGGCGGACTATGGCTACACCTTC. Its protein is CASSPFLGADYGYTF.

This chain joins TRBV29-1 and TRBJ1-1; 8 bases match TRBD1. Germline CDR1 reads SQVTM; CDR2 reads ANQGSEA. Unmatched junction bases numbered 5, after V lost 3 bases and J lost 2 bases. This CDR3 comprises 14 residues. In DNA form, the CDR3 reads TGCAGCGTTGACTCGCAGGGGGCAAACACTGAAGCTTTCTTT. It translates to CSVDSQGANTEAFF.

The V and J genes are TRBV7-9 and TRBJ2-5; perhaps TRBD2 as D (7 bases). Germline values: CDR1 SEHNR, CDR2 FQNEAQ (reference sequence). This CDR3 has 15 amino acids. V was pared by 7 bases and J by 5 bases, with 20 bases between. The CDR3 coding sequence is TGTGCCAGCACCGAGATAGGGGGGGCGAAGGAGACCCAGTACTTC. Translated, it gives CASTEIGGAKETQYF.

The CDR3 region is CASSHVVGTGELFF. The CDR3 nucleotides are TGTGCCAGCAGCCACGTCGTCGGGACCGGGGAGCTGTTTTTT. This chain joins TRBV7-2 and TRBJ2-2; no clear D gene. The germline V gene encodes CDR1 SGHTA and CDR2 FQGNSA. V was shortened by 5 bases and J by 5 bases, with 12 bases between the two germline ends. CDR3 size: 14 residues.

This clone was seen a handful of times. The chain is built from TRBV19 and TRBJ1-6; maybe TRBD1 (6 bases). The length of the CDR3 is 16 residues. V was cut by 4 bases and J by 9 bases, with 19 bases left in between. Germline V gene data show CDR1 as LNHDA and CDR2 as SQIVND (reference sequence). The CDR3 sequence is CASSTDSTGPISPLHF. CDR3 nucleotide sequence: TGTGCCAGTAGTACTGACTCTACAGGGCCCATTTCACCCCTCCACTTT.

V usage is TRBV7-9 and J usage is TRBJ1-5; 12 positions match TRBD1. J gave up 7 bases and V 5 bases, and 6 bases lay outside the gene matches. Germline V gene sequence: CDR1 SEHNR, CDR2 FQNEAQ (reference sequence). There are 15 residues in the CDR3. The CDR3, as DNA: TGTGCCAGCAGCGCCGGGACAGGGGGCGGCCAGCCCCAGCATTTT. This codes for CASSAGTGGGQPQHF.

This rearrangement joins TRBV19 to TRBJ1-6; maybe TRBD1 (6 bases). Germline V gene lookup returns CDR1 LNHDA and CDR2 SQIVND (reference sequence). CDR3 length equals 16 residues. The germline V and J ends were trimmed by 5 bases and 6 bases, with 17 bases remaining between them. CDR3 sequence (DNA): TGTGCCAGTAGTGCTCGGACAGCGAACCGTAATTCACCCCTCCACTTT. This translates into CASSARTANRNSPLHF.

The chain is built from TRBV14 and TRBJ1-1, with a possible D match to TRBD1 (5 bases). Germline CDR1 SGHDN, CDR2 FVKESK. This CDR3 region has 13 residues. V was cut by 4 bases and J by 6 bases, with 12 bases left in between. In DNA, the CDR3 is TGTGCCAGCAGCCGTAGAATAGGGGCTGAAGCTTTCTTT. The encoded protein is CASSRRIGAEAFF.

The gene calls are TRBV6-5 and TRBJ2-7, with TRBD1 matching 8 bases. V shed 6 bases and J 2 bases; nucleotides not matched to a gene: 6. Germline CDR1 reads MNHEY; CDR2 reads SVGAGI. The CDR3 contains 14 residues. DNA for the CDR3: TGTGCCAGCAGCCTCCGGGACAGGACCTACGAGCAGTACTTC. Its translation is CASSLRDRTYEQYF.

The V and J genes are TRBV5-8 and TRBJ2-6, with D possibly being TRBD2 (7 bases). The CDR3 loop spans 17 amino acids. V lost 0 bases to trimming and J lost 2 bases, with 12 bases between them. Germline lookup yields CDR1 SGHTS and CDR2 YDEGEE. The CDR3: CASSLEGGATGANVLTF. CDR3 coding DNA: TGTGCCAGCAGCTTGGAGGGGGGGGCCACTGGGGCCAACGTCCTGACTTTC.

The chain links TRBV7-2 to TRBJ1-1; D not certain. Looked up from germline, CDR1 is SGHTA and CDR2 is FQGNSA. The CDR3 consists of 15 residues. Trimming shortened V by 2 bases and J by 0 bases, and 10 bases separated the two germline ends. CDR3 sequence reads: CASSLLRNMNTEAFF. CDR3 nucleotide sequence: TGTGCCAGCAGCTTACTTCGAAACATGAACACTGAAGCTTTCTTT. Looking up the rest from reference TRBV7-2 and TRBJ1-1 gives the full variable domain: GAGVSQSPSNKVTEKGKDVELRCDPISGHTALYWYRQSLGQGLEFLIYFQGNSAPDKSGLPSDRFSAERTGGSVSTLTIQRTQQEDSAVYLCASSLLRNMNTEAFFGQGTRLTVV.

V usage is TRBV6-1 and J usage is TRBJ1-5; the D is unclear. CDR3 length: 13 residues. V was cut by 3 bases and J by 3 bases, with 6 bases left in between. The germline V gene encodes CDR1 MNHNS and CDR2 SASEGT. CDR3 sequence reads: CASSERPNQPQHF. The DNA for the CDR3 is TGTGCCAGCAGTGAGAGGCCCAATCAGCCCCAGCATTTT.